The 18 T cell receptor beta chains below come from one sample, sequenced in a study of identifying expanded T cells in peripheral blood. Only in-frame clones appear in the TCRdb table, and some are missing; sequencing was by immunoSEQ multiplex PCR. Of fewer than 85,000 clones in the sample, 84% are singletons; the top ten hold approximately 18%. Material for sequencing was blood. The receptors originated from a person aged 18 to 70 in good health.

For this clone: Relative to the germline gene, one junction end is altered; a read error may explain this. The rearrangement links TRBV7-7 to TRBJ2-2; D might be TRBD2 (5 bases). The germline gives CDR1 SSHAT, CDR2 FNYEAQ (reference sequence). The CDR3 sequence is 14 residues long. The CDR3 protein is CASSLNEGSGELFF. Here the CDR3 DNA reads TGTGCTAGCAGCTTAAATGAGGGATCTGGGGAGCTGTTTTTT.

The rearrangement links TRBV5-1 to TRBJ2-3; 7 nucleotides agree with TRBD1. CDR1 and CDR2 (germline): SGHRS, YFSETQ. This CDR3 is 17 amino acids long. The V segment lost 4 bases and the J segment 0 bases; nucleotides outside the gene matches: 11. CDR3 loop: CASSPLVPGQSTDTQYF. The CDR3 DNA is TGCGCCAGCAGCCCCCTCGTTCCGGGACAGAGCACAGATACGCAGTATTTT.

Turning to this clone: Additional DNA sequences in this sample encode the identical CDR3. The DNA for the CDR3 is TGTGCCAGCTCACCGACAGGTTTAGAGACCCAGTACTTC. Translation gives CASSPTGLETQYF. The chain is built from TRBV18 and TRBJ2-5; weak D call: TRBD1 (6 bases). Germline CDR1 KGHSH, CDR2 LQKENI. This CDR3 comprises 13 residues. Trimming pared 3 bases from V and 4 bases from J, leaving 9 bases between.

A word on this clone: Other DNA variants within this sample encode the same CDR3. The rearrangement links TRBV28 to TRBJ2-3; no reliable D call. This CDR3 spans 13 amino acids. Germline CDR1 reads MDHEN; CDR2 reads SYDVKM. V was pared by 3 bases and J by 3 bases, with 7 bases between. CDR3 bases: TGTGCCAGCAGTTTGGGTGGAACAGATACGCAGTATTTT. Amino acid sequence: CASSLGGTDTQYF. The full variable domain, rest sourced from reference TRBV28 and TRBJ2-3, is DVKVTQSSRYLVKRTGEKVFLECVQDMDHENMFWYRQDPGLGLRLIYFSYDVKMKEKGDIPEGYSVSREKKERFSLILESASTNQTSMYLCASSLGGTDTQYFGPGTRLTVL.

The chain recombines TRBV7-2 with TRBJ1-6; 9 positions agree with TRBD1. This CDR3 comprises 14 residues. From germline, CDR1 is SGHTA and CDR2 FQGNSA. J lost 9 bases, V lost 4 bases, and 4 bases had no gene match. The CDR3 loop reads CASSSGQGGSPLHF. The CDR3 bases are TGTGCCAGCAGCTCGGGACAGGGAGGTTCACCCCTCCACTTT.

This chain uses TRBV7-2 with TRBJ1-3; possible D gene TRBD1, 6 bases. Germline-derived CDR1 and CDR2 are SGHTA and FQGNSA. The CDR3 extends over 16 amino acids. V lost 1 base, J lost 0 bases, and 10 bases lay in between. The CDR3 region is CASSLEGGFSGNTIYF. DNA of the CDR3: TGTGCCAGCAGCTTAGAGGGGGGGTTCTCTGGAAACACCATATATTTT.

The V gene is TRBV28, the J gene TRBJ1-2; D uncertain. CDR1 and CDR2 (germline): MDHEN, SYDVKM. The ends were cut back, 3 bases at V and 1 base at J, with 21 bases in the middle. The CDR3 totals 18 residues. CDR3 bases: TGTGCCAGCAGTTTCTTCGGGTCAGCCATCAATTTTAACTATGGCTACACCTTC. It is translated as CASSFFGSAINFNYGYTF.

J is TRBJ1-1 and V is TRBV5-1; D unresolved. V lost 0 bases to trimming and J lost 0 bases, with 12 bases between them. The CDR3 totals 16 residues. Germline CDR1 SGHRS, CDR2 YFSETQ. CDR3 nucleotide sequence: TGCGCCAGCAGCTTGGGGGTTCGTTTCTTGAACACTGAAGCTTTCTTT. Its protein product is CASSLGVRFLNTEAFF.

This chain links TRBV5-6 with TRBJ1-5; D is perhaps TRBD1 (5 bases). This CDR3 region has 17 residues. V lost 1 base, J lost 0 bases, and 14 bases lay in between. CDR1 SGHDT and CDR2 YYEEEE come from the germline V gene. The CDR3 spells CASSLSGIGYSNQPQHF. The CDR3 nucleotides are TGTGCCAGCAGCTTGTCAGGGATAGGCTATAGCAATCAGCCCCAGCATTTT.

The V and J genes are TRBV27 and TRBJ2-7; D gene ambiguous. The V end was cut by 4 bases, the J end by 3 bases, with 16 bases between. The germline V gene has CDR1 MNHEY and CDR2 SMNVEV (reference sequence). The CDR3 is 15 amino acids. The CDR3 DNA follows: TGTGCCAGCAGTTACGCCGCCGGAATTTACTACGAGCAGTACTTC. Translation: CASSYAAGIYYEQYF.

V gene TRBV27 combines with J gene TRBJ2-3, with 7 bases that match TRBD1. The V and J ends lost 0 bases and 6 bases, in that order; junction bases with no gene match: 6. This CDR3 has 15 residues. CDR1 is MNHEY and CDR2 is SMNVEV in the germline V gene (reference sequence). CDR3 region: CASSLSTQGIDTQYF. CDR3 coding DNA: TGTGCCAGCAGTTTATCGACACAGGGGATCGATACGCAGTATTTT.

V and J are TRBV18 and TRBJ2-3; D unclear. The germline V gene encodes CDR1 KGHSH and CDR2 LQKENI. The CDR3 extends over 14 amino acids. V lost 3 bases and J lost 4, with 11 bases in between. DNA for the CDR3: TGTGCCAGCTCACCCCCCTACCTAGCAGATACGCAGTATTTT. Amino acid sequence: CASSPPYLADTQYF.

The table lists this clone with a few counts. This chain joins TRBV18 and TRBJ1-4; D perhaps matches TRBD1 (6 bases). Deletions cut 2 bases from V and 6 bases from J, with 13 bases between. Germline V lookup: CDR1 KGHSH, CDR2 LQKENI. There are 15 residues in the CDR3. Here the CDR3 DNA reads TGTGCCAGCTCACCAGGTCCGGGGGCGGATGAAAAACTGTTTTTT. Protein product: CASSPGPGADEKLFF.

The J gene is TRBJ2-5, the V gene TRBV18, with TRBD1 matching over 9 bases. This CDR3 region has 15 residues. The germline V gene has CDR1 KGHSH and CDR2 LQKENI. J gave up 2 bases and V 3 bases, and 4 bases lay outside the gene matches. CDR3 loop: CASSPTGTGQETQYF. The CDR3 DNA reads as TGTGCCAGCTCACCGACCGGGACAGGGCAAGAGACCCAGTACTTC.

The CDR3 sequence is CASIQDATPQFF. The CDR3 nucleotides read TGCGCCAGCATCCAAGATGCGACGCCTCAGTTCTTC. This sequence joins TRBV10-1 and TRBJ2-1; no clear D gene. Germline V gene sequence: CDR1 WNHNN, CDR2 SYGVQD (reference sequence). V was clipped by 7 bases and J by 13 bases, with 17 bases between them. The CDR3 loop spans 12 amino acids.

This rearrangement joins TRBV7-3 to TRBJ2-1, with 7 bases aligning to TRBD2. The V gene's germline CDR1 is SGHTA and CDR2 FQGTGA. V dropped 2 bases and J dropped 6; count of bases not matched to a gene: 13. There are 17 residues in the CDR3. As DNA, the CDR3 is TGTGCCAGCAGCTTATGGGGAGGGACTGGGCTTCTCAATGAGCAGTTCTTC. This gives the protein CASSLWGGTGLLNEQFF.

This clone was detected only a few times. The chain recombines TRBV11-1 with TRBJ2-1, with 11 positions matching TRBD1. Trimming removed 3 bases from V and 6 bases from J; junction bases left unmatched: 1. This CDR3 is built from 14 residues. CDR1 SGHAT and CDR2 FQDESV come from the germline V gene (reference sequence). CDR3 sequence: CASSLGTGGNEQFF. CDR3 DNA sequence: TGTGCCAGCAGCTTGGGGACAGGGGGCAATGAGCAGTTCTTC.

This chain connects TRBV30 to TRBJ2-4, with 9 bases lining up with TRBD1. CDR3 length equals 18 residues. Germline V gene lookup returns CDR1 GTSNPN and CDR2 SVGIG (reference sequence). The V segment lost 1 base and the J segment 6 bases; nucleotides outside the gene matches: 16. This CDR3 is CAWSGSNRGLGRRNIQYF. CDR3 DNA sequence: TGTGCCTGGAGTGGCTCTAACAGGGGGCTTGGGAGAAGAAACATTCAGTACTTC.